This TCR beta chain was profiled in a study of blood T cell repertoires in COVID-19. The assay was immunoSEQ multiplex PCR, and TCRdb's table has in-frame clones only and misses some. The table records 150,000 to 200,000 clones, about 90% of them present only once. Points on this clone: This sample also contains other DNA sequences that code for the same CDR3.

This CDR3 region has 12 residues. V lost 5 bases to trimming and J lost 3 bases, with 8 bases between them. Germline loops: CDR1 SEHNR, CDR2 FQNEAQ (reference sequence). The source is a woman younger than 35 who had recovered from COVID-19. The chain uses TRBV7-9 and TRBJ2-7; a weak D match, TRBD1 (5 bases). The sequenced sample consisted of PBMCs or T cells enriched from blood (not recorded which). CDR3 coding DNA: TGTGCCAGCAGCCCAACAGGCTACGAGCAGTACTTC. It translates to CASSPTGYEQYF. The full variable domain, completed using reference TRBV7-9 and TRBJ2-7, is DTGVSQNPRHKITKRGQNVTFRCDPISEHNRLYWYRQTLGQGPEFLTYFQNEAQLEKSRLLSDRFSAERPKGSFSTLEIQRTEQGDSAMYLCASSPTGYEQYFGPGTRLTVT.